Listed below are T cell receptor beta chains from one sample, sequenced in a study of cytomegalovirus exposure and HLA in healthy donors. Sequencing used immunoSEQ multiplex PCR; TCRdb keeps in-frame clones, though not all of them. Of around 200,000 clones listed, around 68% were seen once; the top ten hold 2.5% to 3.5%. The sample comprised PBMCs. These receptors came from a man aged 40-49 years in good health and CMV-seronegative. CDR3s include the opening cysteine and the closing phenylalanine or tryptophan. D genes are given only for firm matches. Clone size appears in some rows only: once, few, many, or a class for an expanded clone.

j_call,clone_size,d_call,cdr3_length,v_call,cdr3_aa,cdr3_nt
TRBJ1-6,-,-,14,TRBV14,CASSQVAGNSPLHF,TGTGCCAGCAGCCAAGTGGCGGGGAATTCACCCCTCCACTTT
TRBJ1-4,-,-,12,TRBV28,CATRRANEKLFF,TGTGCCACCCGGAGGGCTAATGAAAAACTGTTTTTT
TRBJ1-3,-,-,16,TRBV29-1,CSVEETAESSGNTIYF,TGCAGCGTTGAAGAAACGGCGGAGAGCTCTGGAAACACCATATATTTT
TRBJ2-5,few,TRBD1,15,TRBV5-8,CASSPTGRVQETQYF,TGTGCCAGCTCCCCGACAGGGAGAGTCCAAGAGACCCAGTACTTC
TRBJ2-7,-,TRBD1,18,TRBV23-1,CASSQPAYGTDSSYEQYF,TGCGCCAGCAGTCAACCAGCTTACGGGACAGATAGCTCCTACGAGCAGTACTTC
TRBJ2-7,-,-,16,TRBV27,CASSLGLSEVPYEQYF,TGTGCCAGCAGTCTTGGACTCTCTGAAGTCCCCTACGAGCAGTACTTC
TRBJ2-2,-,-,17,TRBV5-1,CASSLTRRGSGTGELFF,TGCGCCAGCAGCTTAACCAGAAGGGGGTCGGGAACCGGGGAGCTGTTTTTT
TRBJ2-7,few,TRBD1,13,TRBV7-3,CASVNRGPYEQYF,TGTGCCAGCGTCAACAGGGGGCCCTACGAGCAGTACTTC
TRBJ2-2,-,-,14,TRBV7-2,CASSGRRNTGELFF,TGTGCCAGCAGCGGGAGGCGGAACACCGGGGAGCTGTTTTTT
TRBJ1-4,-,-,15,TRBV10-3,CAISEEPGWTEKLFF,TGTGCCATCAGTGAGGAACCAGGGTGGACTGAAAAACTGTTTTTT
TRBJ2-7,-,-,15,TRBV6-6,CASSYSRGTGNEQCF,TGTGCCAGCAGTTACTCGAGGGGTACAGGGAACGAGCAGTGCTTC
TRBJ2-3,-,TRBD2,16,TRBV11-3,CASSLGTSGGSDTQYF,TGTGCCAGCAGCTTAGGTACTAGCGGGGGATCAGATACGCAGTATTTT
TRBJ2-7,-,TRBD2,14,TRBV27,CASSYASGEYEQYF,TGTGCCAGCAGTTACGCTAGCGGGGAATACGAGCAGTACTTC
TRBJ1-4,-,-,13,TRBV5-8,CASQQGTNEKLFF,TGTGCCAGCCAACAGGGAACTAATGAAAAACTGTTTTTT
TRBJ2-5,few,-,14,TRBV4-3,CASSQGADVETQYF,TGCGCCAGCAGCCAAGGGGCAGATGTGGAGACCCAGTACTTC
TRBJ1-2,-,TRBD1,16,TRBV6-5,CASSYSGQTGNYGYTF,TGTGCCAGCAGTTACTCGGGTCAGACAGGGAACTATGGCTACACCTTC
TRBJ2-7,-,-,12,TRBV29-1,CSVETVTYEQYF,TGCAGCGTTGAAACAGTAACCTACGAGCAGTACTTC
TRBJ2-5,-,-,15,TRBV10-3,CAISESWGVEETQYF,TGTGCCATCAGTGAGTCGTGGGGGGTGGAAGAGACCCAGTACTTC
TRBJ1-2,-,-,14,TRBV4-2,CASSQTGTYYGYTF,TGTGCCAGCAGCCAAACAGGGACATACTATGGCTACACCTTC
TRBJ1-5,-,-,17,TRBV4-2,CASSQDFTAGVNQPQHF,TGTGCCAGCAGCCAAGATTTTACGGCAGGGGTCAATCAGCCCCAGCATTTT
TRBJ2-2,few,TRBD2,16,TRBV7-2,CASSPQTSGRTGELFF,TGTGCCAGCAGCCCGCAGACTAGCGGGAGGACCGGGGAGCTGTTTTTT
TRBJ2-1,-,TRBD2,14,TRBV6-4,CASSSGSVLNEQFF,TGTGCCAGCAGTAGCGGGAGTGTTTTGAATGAGCAGTTCTTC
TRBJ1-3,-,-,15,TRBV2,CASSYLGALGNTIYF,TGTGCCAGCAGTTACTTGGGGGCGCTCGGAAACACCATATATTTT
TRBJ1-5,few,-,19,TRBV7-6,CASSTNRTFGGYSNQPQHF,TGTGCCAGCAGCACTAATAGGACCTTCGGGGGATATAGCAATCAGCCCCAGCATTTT
TRBJ2-1,few,-,16,TRBV29-1,CSVDIGTFGSYNEQFF,TGCAGCGTTGATATTGGGACTTTTGGCTCCTACAATGAGCAGTTCTTC
TRBJ2-3,once,TRBD2,16,TRBV4-1,CASSQVASGGTDTQYF,TGCGCCAGCAGCCAAGTCGCTAGCGGGGGGACAGATACGCAGTATTTT
TRBJ2-1,-,-,13,TRBV9,CASSSLRSNEQFF,TGTGCCAGCAGCTCCTTACGGAGCAATGAGCAGTTCTTC
TRBJ2-7,-,-,14,TRBV5-4,CASSSEGERYEQYF,TGTGCCAGCAGCTCGGAGGGAGAGAGATACGAGCAGTACTTC
TRBJ2-7,-,TRBD1,13,TRBV2,CASEQGESYEQYF,TGTGCCAGCGAACAGGGGGAATCCTACGAGCAGTACTTC
TRBJ2-3,few,TRBD2,14,TRBV30,CAWSIGGGTDTQYF,TGTGCCTGGAGTATCGGGGGGGGCACAGATACGCAGTATTTT
TRBJ2-5,-,TRBD2,18,TRBV7-2,CASSLDGTSGRSSETQYF,TGTGCCAGCAGCTTGGACGGGACTAGCGGGAGATCCTCAGAGACCCAGTACTTC
TRBJ2-3,-,-,13,TRBV6-5,CASVASATDTQYF,TGTGCCAGCGTGGCTAGCGCCACAGATACGCAGTATTTT
TRBJ2-7,-,TRBD1,14,TRBV7-2,CASSRPGQGFEQYF,TGTGCCAGCAGCAGACCGGGACAGGGGTTCGAGCAGTACTTC
TRBJ2-3,-,-,15,TRBV18,CASSGPGEGTDTQYF,TGTGCCAGCTCAGGTCCAGGGGAAGGGACAGATACGCAGTATTTT
TRBJ2-5,few,TRBD2,15,TRBV27,CASSFGLAGGQTQYF,TGTGCCAGCAGTTTTGGACTAGCGGGGGGACAGACCCAGTACTTC
TRBJ1-1,-,-,16,TRBV4-3,CASSQVLLVAGREAFF,TGCGCCAGCAGCCAAGTTCTCCTTGTGGCAGGGCGCGAAGCTTTCTTT
TRBJ2-7,-,TRBD2,15,TRBV11-1,CASSLGLAGHYEQYF,TGTGCCAGCAGCTTGGGACTAGCGGGACACTACGAGCAGTACTTC
TRBJ1-4,few,-,15,TRBV11-2,CASSLDRGANEKLFF,TGTGCCAGCAGCTTAGACAGGGGAGCTAATGAAAAACTGTTTTTT
TRBJ2-1,-,TRBD2,16,TRBV7-2,CASSWASSGSYNEQFF,TGTGCCAGCAGCTGGGCCTCGAGCGGGAGTTATAATGAGCAGTTCTTC
TRBJ1-2,once,-,12,TRBV7-2,CASSLRQKGYTF,TGTGCCAGCAGCTTACGACAGAAGGGCTACACCTTC
TRBJ2-1,many,TRBD2,15,TRBV7-2,CASSAGLASYNEQFF,TGTGCCAGCAGCGCGGGACTAGCCTCCTACAATGAGCAGTTCTTC
TRBJ2-4,-,TRBD2,14,TRBV5-4,CASSPRLATNIQYF,TGTGCCAGCAGCCCACGACTAGCTACTAACATTCAGTACTTC
TRBJ2-3,-,-,16,TRBV7-9,CASSWTGGASTDTQYF,TGTGCCAGCAGCTGGACAGGCGGGGCTAGCACAGATACGCAGTATTTT
TRBJ2-5,few,-,15,TRBV9,CASTRIGLAQETQYF,TGTGCCAGCACCCGGATAGGGCTAGCACAAGAGACCCAGTACTTC
TRBJ2-3,-,TRBD1,15,TRBV6-5,CASSLTGTGTDTQYF,TGTGCCAGCAGTTTAACCGGGACAGGCACAGATACGCAGTATTTT
TRBJ2-7,-,-,16,TRBV7-5,CARSLAASGPPGEQYF,TGTGCCAGAAGCTTAGCGGCTAGCGGGCCCCCAGGCGAGCAGTACTTC
TRBJ2-7,few,TRBD2,15,TRBV6-5,CASSGAGGGPYEQYF,TGTGCCAGCAGTGGGGCGGGAGGAGGCCCCTACGAGCAGTACTTC
TRBJ2-1,-,-,12,TRBV6-5,CASSTTYNEQFF,TGTGCCAGCAGTACTACCTACAATGAGCAGTTCTTC
TRBJ2-1,once,TRBD2,16,TRBV11-2,CASSLVGSGIYNEQFF,TGTGCCAGCAGCTTAGTTGGTAGCGGGATTTACAATGAGCAGTTCTTC
TRBJ2-1,few,-,15,TRBV30,CAWSVMDIRGDEQFF,TGTGCCTGGAGCGTCATGGACATCCGCGGGGATGAGCAGTTCTTC
TRBJ2-2,-,-,16,TRBV10-3,CAISDPGRGAPGELFF,TGTGCCATCAGTGACCCGGGTAGGGGTGCCCCCGGGGAGCTGTTTTTT
TRBJ1-3,-,TRBD1,16,TRBV5-1,CASSITGTGAGNTIYF,TGCGCCAGCAGCATCACCGGGACAGGGGCTGGAAACACCATATATTTT
TRBJ2-7,-,TRBD2,15,TRBV5-1,CASSPKGLAGNEQYF,TGCGCCAGCAGCCCGAAGGGACTAGCGGGCAACGAGCAGTACTTC
TRBJ1-2,few,TRBD1,14,TRBV6-5,CASSYSPPGGGYTF,TGTGCCAGCAGTTACTCCCCCCCAGGGGGTGGCTACACCTTC
TRBJ2-7,-,-,16,TRBV19,CASSIRGRLGAYEQYF,TGTGCCAGTAGTATTCGGGGCCGACTAGGGGCCTACGAGCAGTACTTC
TRBJ2-7,-,-,14,TRBV25-1,CASRPEGGAYEQYF,TGTGCCAGCAGACCGGAGGGGGGGGCCTACGAGCAGTACTTC
TRBJ2-1,-,TRBD2,16,TRBV11-2,CASSYTGGELYNEQFF,TGTGCCAGCAGCTATACCGGGGGGGAACTCTACAATGAGCAGTTCTTC
TRBJ2-7,-,TRBD1,16,TRBV28,CASSLPRTGVLGEQYF,TGTGCCAGCAGCCTACCCCGGACAGGGGTCCTCGGGGAGCAGTACTTC
TRBJ1-2,-,TRBD1,14,TRBV10-3,CAISDRGQYYGYTF,TGTGCCATCAGTGACCGGGGACAGTACTATGGCTACACCTTC
TRBJ2-6,few,-,16,TRBV5-1,CASSLTGRAGANVLTF,TGCGCCAGCAGCTTGACAGGGAGAGCTGGGGCCAACGTCCTGACTTTC